This passage covers 10 T cell receptor beta chains from one sample sequenced in a study of CD8 T cells in Susac syndrome. Reverse transcription of roughly 0.5 to 1 ug RNA was performed with random hexamers. TCRdb itself ran the immunoSEQ multiplex PCR reads through MiXCR, one entry per CDR3 protein. The sample has under 200,000 distinct CDR3 sequences, 75% to 95% seen once. The sequencing input was CD4+ T cells from PBMCs. These receptors all stem from a human donor with Susac syndrome.

The chain couples TRBV3-1 to TRBJ1-6; TRBD1 matches 9 bases. This CDR3 contains 15 residues. Germline loops: CDR1 LGHDT, CDR2 YNNKEL (reference sequence). V shed 4 bases, J shed 11 bases, and the junction held 9 bases outside the gene matches. The CDR3 region has the DNA TGTGCCAGCAGCCGCCTTGGGACAGGGATCCCACCCCTCCACTTT. Residues: CASSRLGTGIPPLHF.

The rearrangement joins TRBV6-5 to TRBJ2-5, with 7 nucleotides matching TRBD1. V dropped 4 bases and J dropped 7; count of bases not matched to a gene: 3. The CDR3 covers 12 residues. CDR1 and CDR2 (germline): MNHEY, SVGAGI. For the CDR3, the DNA is TGTGCCAGCAGTTCACAGGGGAGGACCCAGTACTTC. Translation gives CASSSQGRTQYF.

The rearrangement links TRBV20-1 to TRBJ2-3; 8 bases are a match to TRBD2. J lost 1 base, V lost 3 bases, and 3 bases had no gene match. This CDR3 has 14 residues. The germline V gene encodes CDR1 DFQATT and CDR2 SNEGSKA (reference sequence). CDR3 nucleotide sequence: TGCAGTGCTAGTCTAGCGGGTCGCACAGATACGCAGTATTTT. It yields the protein CSASLAGRTDTQYF.

The V and J genes are TRBV5-1 and TRBJ2-1; no clear D gene. Germline lookup yields CDR1 SGHRS and CDR2 YFSETQ. V was cut by 2 bases and J by 3 bases, with 9 bases left in between. The CDR3 length is 14 residues. The CDR3 loop is CASSFSENYNEQFF. The CDR3 region has the DNA TGCGCCAGCAGCTTTTCCGAAAACTACAATGAGCAGTTCTTC.

The J gene is TRBJ2-6, the V gene TRBV7-3, with 8 bases identical to TRBD2. Trimming at V came to 4 bases and at J to 0 bases, leaving 8 bases not matched to a gene. The CDR3 runs to 18 residues. Germline assignment: CDR1 SGHTA and CDR2 FQGTGA. In nucleotides, the CDR3 is TGTGCCAGCAGCTCGAACACGGGGGGGAGCTCTGGGGCCAACGTCCTGACTTTC. Amino acid sequence: CASSSNTGGSSGANVLTF.

This clonotype occurred once. In nucleotides, the CDR3 is TGCAGTGCTATTCCGGGACACCCTAACTATGGCTACACCTTC. It is translated as CSAIPGHPNYGYTF. This chain connects TRBV20-1 to TRBJ1-2; TRBD1 is a possible D gene (6 bases). In germline, CDR1 is DFQATT, CDR2 SNEGSKA (reference sequence). CDR3 size: 14 residues. Trimming pared 4 bases from V and 0 bases from J, leaving 12 bases between.

The chain employs TRBV5-1 and TRBJ1-1; D is possibly TRBD1 (5 bases). From germline, CDR1 is SGHRS and CDR2 YFSETQ. V was cut by 1 base and J by 8 bases, with 15 bases left in between. The CDR3 is 14 amino acids. The CDR3 DNA reads as TGCGCCAGCAGCTTGCAGACGTCGGGGGTGGAAGCTTTCTTT. The encoded protein is CASSLQTSGVEAFF.

This chain joins TRBV5-1 and TRBJ2-7; D is possibly TRBD1 or TRBD2 (6 bases each). CDR1 is SGHRS and CDR2 is YFSETQ in the germline V gene. This CDR3 contains 15 residues. V lost 4 bases, J lost 4 bases, and 18 bases lay in between. The CDR3 coding sequence is TGCGCCAGCAGCCTCGGTGGGGGGCAGCTATACGAGCAGTACTTC. Translated, it gives CASSLGGGQLYEQYF.

The V call is TRBV3-1, the J call TRBJ2-7; no firm D call. From germline, CDR1 is LGHDT and CDR2 YNNKEL (reference sequence). Trimming took off 0 bases at V and 6 bases at J, with 9 bases between the two ends. The CDR3 has 13 amino acids. The CDR3 DNA sequence: TGTGCCAGCAGCCAAGACCCCATTTCCGAGCAGTACTTC. Its protein is CASSQDPISEQYF.

This chain uses TRBV7-2 with TRBJ2-1, with D uncertain. This CDR3 is 16 amino acids long. CDR1 SGHTA and CDR2 FQGNSA come from the germline V gene. The V gene lost 0 bases and the J gene lost 0 bases, with 9 bases spanning the gap. The CDR3 DNA reads TGTGCCAGCAGCTTAGCGGTCCTGAGCTCCTACAATGAGCAGTTCTTC. Protein: CASSLAVLSSYNEQFF.